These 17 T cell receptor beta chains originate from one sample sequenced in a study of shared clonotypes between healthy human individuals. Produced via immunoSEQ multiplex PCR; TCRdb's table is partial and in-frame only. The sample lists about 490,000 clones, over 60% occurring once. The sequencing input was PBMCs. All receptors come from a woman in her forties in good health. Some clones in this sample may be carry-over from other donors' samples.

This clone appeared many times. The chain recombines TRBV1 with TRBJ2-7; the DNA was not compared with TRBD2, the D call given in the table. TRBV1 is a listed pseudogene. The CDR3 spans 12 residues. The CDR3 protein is CTSAGRRYEQYF. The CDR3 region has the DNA TGCACCAGCGCGGGAAGGAGGTACGAGCAGTACTTC.

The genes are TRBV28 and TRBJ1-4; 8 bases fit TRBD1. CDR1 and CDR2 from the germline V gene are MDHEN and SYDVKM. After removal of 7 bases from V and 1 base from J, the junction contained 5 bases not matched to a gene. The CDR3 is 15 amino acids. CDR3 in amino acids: CASTGGGETNEKLFF. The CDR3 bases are TGTGCCAGCACAGGGGGCGGTGAAACTAATGAAAAACTGTTTTTT.

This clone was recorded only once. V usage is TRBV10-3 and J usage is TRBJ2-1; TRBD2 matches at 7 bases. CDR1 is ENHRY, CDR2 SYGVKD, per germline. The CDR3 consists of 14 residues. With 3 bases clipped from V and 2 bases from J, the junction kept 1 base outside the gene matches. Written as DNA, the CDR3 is TGTGCCATCAGTGACGGACTAGCCTACAATGAGCAGTTCTTC. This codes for CAISDGLAYNEQFF.

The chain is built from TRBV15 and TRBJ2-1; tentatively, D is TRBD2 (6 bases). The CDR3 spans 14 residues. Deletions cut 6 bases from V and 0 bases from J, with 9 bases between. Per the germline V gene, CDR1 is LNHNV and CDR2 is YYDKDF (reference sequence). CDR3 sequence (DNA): TGTGCCACCAGAGGAGGGAACTCCTACAATGAGCAGTTCTTC. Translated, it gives CATRGGNSYNEQFF.

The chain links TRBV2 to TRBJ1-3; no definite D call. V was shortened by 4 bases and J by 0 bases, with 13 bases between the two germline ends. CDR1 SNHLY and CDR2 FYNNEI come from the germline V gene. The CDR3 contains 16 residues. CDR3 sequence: CASSAARTTSGNTIYF. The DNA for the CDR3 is TGTGCCAGCAGTGCGGCCAGAACGACCTCTGGAAACACCATATATTTT.

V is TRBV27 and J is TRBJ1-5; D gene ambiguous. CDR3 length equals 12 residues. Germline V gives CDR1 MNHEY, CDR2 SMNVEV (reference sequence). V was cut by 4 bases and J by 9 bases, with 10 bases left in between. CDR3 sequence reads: CASSSPGGPQHF. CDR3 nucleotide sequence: TGTGCCAGCAGTTCCCCAGGTGGGCCCCAGCATTTT.

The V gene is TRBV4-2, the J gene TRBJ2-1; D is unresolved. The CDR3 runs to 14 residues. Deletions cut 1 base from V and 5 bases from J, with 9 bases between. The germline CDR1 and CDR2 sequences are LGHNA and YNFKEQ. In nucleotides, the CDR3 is TGTGCCAGCAGCCAAGGTAGGGCGAACAATGAGCAGTTCTTC. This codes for CASSQGRANNEQFF.

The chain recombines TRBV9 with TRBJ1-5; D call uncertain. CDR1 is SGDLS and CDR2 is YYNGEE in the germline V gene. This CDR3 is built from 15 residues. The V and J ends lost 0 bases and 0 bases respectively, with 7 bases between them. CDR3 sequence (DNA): TGTGCCAGCAGCGTAGGGATCTATAGCAATCAGCCCCAGCATTTT. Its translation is CASSVGIYSNQPQHF.

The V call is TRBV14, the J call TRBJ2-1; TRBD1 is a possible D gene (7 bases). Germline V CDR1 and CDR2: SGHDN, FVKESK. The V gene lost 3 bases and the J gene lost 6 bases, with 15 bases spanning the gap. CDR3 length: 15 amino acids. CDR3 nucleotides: TGTGCCAGCAGCCAGTTGAGCCAGGGGGGCAATGAGCAGTTCTTC. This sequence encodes CASSQLSQGGNEQFF.

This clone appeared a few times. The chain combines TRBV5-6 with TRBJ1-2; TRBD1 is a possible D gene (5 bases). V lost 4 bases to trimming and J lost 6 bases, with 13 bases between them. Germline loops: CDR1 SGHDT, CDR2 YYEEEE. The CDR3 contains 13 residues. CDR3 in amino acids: CASSRGRRDGYTF. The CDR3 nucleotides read TGTGCCAGCAGCAGGGGACGACGGGATGGCTACACCTTC.

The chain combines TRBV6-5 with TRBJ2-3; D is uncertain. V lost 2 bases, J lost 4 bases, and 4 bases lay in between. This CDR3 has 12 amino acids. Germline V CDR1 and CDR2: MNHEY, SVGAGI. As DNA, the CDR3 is TGTGCCAGCAGTTACCCCCCAGATACGCAGTATTTT. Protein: CASSYPPDTQYF.

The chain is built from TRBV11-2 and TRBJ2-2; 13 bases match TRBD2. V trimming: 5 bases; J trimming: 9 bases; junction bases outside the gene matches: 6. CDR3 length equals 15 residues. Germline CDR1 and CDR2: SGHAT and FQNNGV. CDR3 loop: CASSPGTSGTRELFF. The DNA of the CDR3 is TGTGCCAGCAGCCCCGGGACTAGCGGGACAAGGGAGCTGTTTTTT.

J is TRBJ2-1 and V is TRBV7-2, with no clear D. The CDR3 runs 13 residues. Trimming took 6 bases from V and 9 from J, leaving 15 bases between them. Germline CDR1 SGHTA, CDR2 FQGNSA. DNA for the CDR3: TGTGCCAGCAGTTCCTTACAGATTGGTGAGCAGTTCTTC. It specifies CASSSLQIGEQFF. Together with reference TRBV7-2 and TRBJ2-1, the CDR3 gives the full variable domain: GAGVSQSPSNKVTEKGKDVELRCDPISGHTALYWYRQSLGQGLEFLIYFQGNSAPDKSGLPSDRFSAERTGGSVSTLTIQRTQQEDSAVYLCASSSLQIGEQFFGPGTRLTVL.

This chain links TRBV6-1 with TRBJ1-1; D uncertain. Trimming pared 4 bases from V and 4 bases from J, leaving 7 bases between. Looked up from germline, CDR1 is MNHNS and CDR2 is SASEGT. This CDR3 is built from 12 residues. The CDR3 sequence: CASSGRVTEAFF. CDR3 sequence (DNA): TGTGCCAGCAGTGGAAGGGTCACTGAAGCTTTCTTT.

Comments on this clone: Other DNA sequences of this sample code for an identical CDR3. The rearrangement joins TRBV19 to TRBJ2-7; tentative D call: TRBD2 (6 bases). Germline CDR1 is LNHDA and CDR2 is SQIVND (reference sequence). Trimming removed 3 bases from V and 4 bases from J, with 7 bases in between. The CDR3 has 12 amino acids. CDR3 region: CASSMAGYEQYF. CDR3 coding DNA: TGTGCCAGTAGTATGGCGGGATACGAGCAGTACTTC.

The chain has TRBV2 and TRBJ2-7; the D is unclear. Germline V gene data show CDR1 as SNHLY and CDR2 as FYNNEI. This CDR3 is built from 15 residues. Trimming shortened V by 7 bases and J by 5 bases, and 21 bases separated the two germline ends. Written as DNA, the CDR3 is TGTGCCAGCACGGCAAGTCGTGAGGTCGTGCACGAGCAGTACTTC. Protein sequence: CASTASREVVHEQYF.

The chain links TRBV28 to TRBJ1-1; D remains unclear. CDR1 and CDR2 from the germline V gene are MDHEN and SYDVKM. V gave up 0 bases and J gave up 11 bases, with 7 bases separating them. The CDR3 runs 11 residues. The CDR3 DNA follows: TGTGCCAGCAGTTTATGGCAAAGGGCTTTCTTT. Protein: CASSLWQRAFF.